This T cell receptor (beta chain) comes out of a study of neoadjuvant nivolumab and ipilimumab in lung cancer. This clone was counted a single time. Its specificity is unknown. CDR1 is SEHNR, CDR2 FQNEAQ, per germline (reference sequence). V was clipped by 1 base and J by 5 bases; unmatched bases: 4. The CDR3 has 14 amino acids. Only in-frame clones appear in the TCRdb table, and some are missing; sequencing was by immunoSEQ multiplex PCR. The repertoire consists of around 13,000 clones, with around 65% occurring once and the leading ten covering almost 25%. Findings and limits, study-wide: From pretherapy to surgery, tumor richness and clonality rose with dual therapy. Compared with tumor-adjacent uninvolved lung, resected tumors showed greater richness and clonality.

This clonotype originated in an adult with non-small cell lung cancer. V is TRBV7-9 and J is TRBJ2-5; 7 nucleotides line up with TRBD2. The starting material was peripheral blood, obtained after neoadjuvant nivolumab, alone or with ipilimumab, at or shortly before surgery. CDR3 DNA sequence: TGTGCCAGCAGCTTAGGGGGAGGGAGGGAGACCCAGTACTTC. It yields the protein CASSLGGGRETQYF.